This T cell receptor beta chain was identified in a study of CD8 T cells in ankylosing spondylitis. Study-level points and caveats: Existing reports had already noted some motif variants in reactive arthritis synovial fluid and blood. The clones that were linked to disease were reported to be significantly enriched in matched synovial fluid samples from ankylosing spondylitis patients. In ankylosing spondylitis blood, a motif of seven to nine highly homologous TCR beta variants appeared characteristic.

Concerning this clonotype itself: Its antigen remains unidentified.

V gave up 6 bases and J gave up 8 bases, with 19 bases separating them. This CDR3 is 15 amino acids long. A quantitative 5'-RACE method, one with molecular barcodes, was used to make TCR beta libraries. TCRdb re-analysed the 5' RACE reads in MiXCR, keeping a single row per CDR3 protein. The data show under 850,000 distinct CDR3 sequences, around 20% seen once. Sequencing was performed on blood, either unsorted or a sorted T cell fraction (not recorded which). This chain links TRBV12-3 or TRBV12-4 with TRBJ1-4; D unclear. The sequence was collected from a male donor with ankylosing spondylitis. The DNA for the CDR3 is TGTGCCAGCAGACACTCCTTGAATAGCTACGAAAAACTGTTTTTT. The encoded protein is CASRHSLNSYEKLFF.